This T cell receptor (beta chain) was sequenced during a study of technical replicates of blood from a handful of donors. Clones were read by immunoSEQ multiplex PCR, and TCRdb kept only the in-frame ones, dropping some. The sample lists about 72,000 clones, 95% to 96% occurring once. Sequencing used T cells isolated from PBMCs. The receptor was isolated from a human donor in good health.

The CDR3 nucleotides read TGTGCCAGCTCTTCAGAAAACAATCAGCCCCAGCATTTT. Amino acid sequence: CASSSENNQPQHF. This chain joins TRBV6-4 and TRBJ1-5; D ambiguous. Deletions cut 8 bases from V and 3 bases from J, with 11 bases between. In germline, CDR1 is MRHNA, CDR2 SNTAGT. The CDR3 spans 13 residues.